This T cell receptor (beta chain) was identified during a study of identical twins. This clonotype was observed a handful of times. Its cognate antigen is unknown. TCRdb used MiXCR to reprocess the 5' RACE reads, holding one entry per CDR3 protein. The repertoire has around 480,000 distinct CDR3 sequences, about 13% of them found once; the top ten carry 0.95% to 1%. Study-wide points: Models came in too low on out-of-frame TCR alpha sharing in monozygotic twins. In beta out-of-frame sequences, the excess sharing between twins was weaker. Cord blood's abundant beta clonotypes had fewer insertions, unlike memory repertoires.

Germline V CDR1 and CDR2: SQVTM, ANQGSEA. Trimming cost V 4 bases and J 4 bases, with 7 bases left between them. CDR3 length equals 11 residues. Separately, the same data were catalogued under a study of yellow fever vaccine responses in identical twins.

The source is a woman aged 18-29 years in good health. Sequencing was done on a sample of CD4+ T cells sorted from blood. V is TRBV29-1 and J is TRBJ1-1; D unresolved. The CDR3 DNA reads as TGCAGCGTTGCCAGGAGCACTGAAGCTTTCTTT. Translation: CSVARSTEAFF.